A single sample gave rise to the 23 T cell receptor beta chains below, sequenced in a study of blood T cell repertoires in COVID-19. Here immunoSEQ multiplex PCR was the method, and the copy in TCRdb shows in-frame clones only, minus some. The profile shows about 270,000 clones, more than 70% of them singletons. Sequencing was done on a sample of peripheral blood. These TCRs come from a woman between 18 and 29 years old with acute or convalescent COVID-19.

The V call is TRBV15, the J call TRBJ1-3, with D possibly matching TRBD1 (6 bases). The CDR3 runs 17 residues. V was clipped by 3 bases and J by 2 bases, with 17 bases between them. Germline CDR1 and CDR2: LNHNV and YYDKDF (reference sequence). This CDR3 reads CATSRYREGGTGNTIYF. In DNA, the CDR3 is TGTGCCACCAGCAGGTACAGGGAAGGGGGAACTGGAAACACCATATATTTT.

This chain uses TRBV28 with TRBJ1-3, with TRBD1 identical over 10 bases. J gave up 2 bases and V 2 bases, and 9 bases lay outside the gene matches. The CDR3 has 18 amino acids. Per germline, CDR1 MDHEN and CDR2 SYDVKM. CDR3 protein: CASSLQSAGTGAGNTIYF. CDR3 sequence (DNA): TGTGCCAGCAGTTTACAGTCAGCCGGGACAGGGGCTGGAAACACCATATATTTT.

The gene calls are TRBV28 and TRBJ1-5; 11 bases are shared with TRBD1. Germline V gives CDR1 MDHEN, CDR2 SYDVKM. Germline trimming cut 5 bases from V and 9 bases from J; bases unmatched to any gene: 12. The CDR3 is 16 residues long. Written as DNA, the CDR3 is TGTGCCAGCAGTCCCGGGACAGGGGGAACTTGGGCGCCCCAGCATTTT. Its translation: CASSPGTGGTWAPQHF.

The rearrangement uses TRBV5-1 and TRBJ2-1; 7 bases agree with TRBD1. CDR1 and CDR2 (germline): SGHRS, YFSETQ. The CDR3 is made up of 19 amino acids. Trimming at V came to 4 bases and at J to 0 bases, leaving 16 bases not matched to a gene. For the CDR3, the DNA is TGCGCCAGCAGCCAGTGGACAGGAAAGACGAATAGCTCCTACAATGAGCAGTTCTTC. Translation: CASSQWTGKTNSSYNEQFF. The whole variable domain, filled in from reference TRBV5-1 and TRBJ2-1, reads KAGVTQTPRYLIKTRGQQVTLSCSPISGHRSVSWYQQTPGQGLQFLFEYFSETQRNKGNFPGRFSGRQFSNSRSEMNVSTLELGDSALYLCASSQWTGKTNSSYNEQFFGPGTRLTVL.

The rearrangement joins TRBV11-2 to TRBJ2-1; TRBD2 agrees at 9 bases. V was clipped by 1 base and J by 5 bases; unmatched bases: 9. CDR1 is SGHAT and CDR2 is FQNNGV in the germline V gene. The CDR3 is made up of 17 amino acids. CDR3 protein: CASSLATPGLANNEQFF. DNA of the CDR3: TGTGCCAGCAGCTTAGCAACTCCGGGACTAGCTAACAATGAGCAGTTCTTC.

The V and J genes are TRBV18 and TRBJ2-7; D remains ambiguous. Germline V gene lookup returns CDR1 KGHSH and CDR2 LQKENI. V was trimmed by 3 bases and J by 0 bases, leaving 6 bases between them. The CDR3 contains 13 residues. DNA of the CDR3: TGTGCCAGCTCACCGGCACCCTCCTACGAGCAGTACTTC. It yields the protein CASSPAPSYEQYF.

The chain uses TRBV7-2 and TRBJ2-3; D gene ambiguous. With 0 bases removed from V and 4 bases from J, the gap between germline ends came to 20 bases. CDR1 is SGHTA, CDR2 FQGNSA, per germline. This CDR3 region has 18 residues. CDR3 nucleotide sequence: TGTGCCAGCAGCTTAGCCCTTTTCGACACGTCAGTCCCAGATACGCAGTATTTT. This gives the protein CASSLALFDTSVPDTQYF.

This chain links TRBV28 with TRBJ1-1, with D possibly being TRBD1 (5 bases). Germline lookup yields CDR1 MDHEN and CDR2 SYDVKM. This CDR3 region has 14 residues. Trimming removed 4 bases at V and 2 bases at J, with 11 bases between. The CDR3, as DNA: TGTGCCAGCAGTTCCCGGGACTTAAACACTGAAGCTTTCTTT. Its protein product is CASSSRDLNTEAFF.

The chain recombines TRBV27 with TRBJ1-2; 8 bases map to TRBD1. This CDR3 is 18 amino acids long. In germline, CDR1 is MNHEY, CDR2 SMNVEV (reference sequence). J lost 1 base, V lost 3 bases, and 13 bases had no gene match. The CDR3 DNA sequence: TGTGCCAGCAGTTTCCGCCCCCCGGGACAGGCGAATAACTATGGCTACACCTTC. Encoded protein: CASSFRPPGQANNYGYTF.

The chain employs TRBV28 and TRBJ1-5, with 7 bases lining up with TRBD1. Germline-derived CDR1 and CDR2 are MDHEN and SYDVKM. CDR3 length equals 16 residues. V gave up 2 bases and J gave up 2 bases; unmatched junction bases: 6. The CDR3 nucleotides are TGTGCCAGCAGTTTAACAGGGGAGCGACGCAATCAGCCCCAGCATTTT. Translating it yields CASSLTGERRNQPQHF.

This chain joins TRBV2 and TRBJ1-2; 7 bases agree with TRBD1. The germline CDR1 and CDR2 sequences are SNHLY and FYNNEI. V lost 1 base and J lost 8; bases outside the gene matches: 10. There are 15 residues in the CDR3. The CDR3 region is CASSEVSGGRRGYTF. CDR3 nucleotides: TGTGCCAGCAGTGAAGTTTCAGGGGGACGGAGAGGCTACACCTTC.

This clone was observed a few times. V gene TRBV5-5 combines with J gene TRBJ2-5; 7 bases match TRBD1. CDR1 is SGHKS and CDR2 is YYEKEE in the germline V gene (reference sequence). This CDR3 has 14 residues. V gave up 0 bases and J gave up 5 bases; unmatched junction bases: 4. DNA for the CDR3: TGTGCCAGCAGCTTGGAGGGGGCCTGGGAGACCCAGTACTTC. Translated: CASSLEGAWETQYF.

The chain uses TRBV9 and TRBJ2-1; 8 nucleotides align to TRBD1. V dropped 0 bases and J dropped 5; count of bases not matched to a gene: 7. CDR3 size: 16 residues. Germline V gene lookup returns CDR1 SGDLS and CDR2 YYNGEE. Here the CDR3 DNA reads TGTGCCAGCAGCGTAGTATCAGGGGGCGAGGACAATGAGCAGTTCTTC. Amino acid sequence: CASSVVSGGEDNEQFF.

The table lists this clone with a count of one. V is TRBV30 and J is TRBJ1-2; no definite D call. This CDR3 has 14 residues. Trimming removed 0 bases from V and 3 bases from J, with 11 bases in between. Per the germline V gene, CDR1 is GTSNPN and CDR2 is SVGIG (reference sequence). CDR3: CAWSVEQRHYGYTF. CDR3 bases: TGTGCCTGGAGTGTAGAACAGCGGCACTATGGCTACACCTTC. The variable domain in full, with the rest retrieved from reference TRBV30 and TRBJ1-2, is SQTIHQWPATLVQPVGSPLSLECTVEGTSNPNLYWYRQAAGRGLQLLFYSVGIGQISSEVPQNLSASRPQDRQFILSSKKLLLSDSGFYLCAWSVEQRHYGYTFGSGTRLTVV.

As DNA, the CDR3 is TGTGCCAGCAGCCCCGGGACAGCTCCTAATGAAAAACTGTTTTTT. This codes for CASSPGTAPNEKLFF. The chain employs TRBV7-9 and TRBJ1-4, with TRBD1 identical over 7 bases. The CDR3 runs 15 residues. Germline CDR1 is SEHNR and CDR2 is FQNEAQ (reference sequence). Trimming cost V 5 bases and J 3 bases; bases outside gene matches: 6.

The gene calls are TRBV7-2 and TRBJ2-1; TRBD2 matches 8 bases. Germline CDR1 SGHTA, CDR2 FQGNSA. V trimming: 6 bases; J trimming: 7 bases; junction bases outside the gene matches: 11. The CDR3 runs 15 residues. DNA for the CDR3: TGTGCCAGCAGTTCGGACCCCGGGAGGGTGAATGAGCAGTTCTTC. It encodes CASSSDPGRVNEQFF.

This chain uses TRBV7-9 with TRBJ2-7; unclear D gene. From germline, CDR1 is SEHNR and CDR2 FQNEAQ (reference sequence). There are 14 residues in the CDR3. V lost 1 base and J 3 bases, leaving 10 bases between the germline ends. The CDR3 bases are TGTGCCAGCAGCTTAGTAGAGGCGGACTACGAGCAGTACTTC. Protein: CASSLVEADYEQYF.

Points on this clone: An end of the junction does not agree with germline; a read error may underlie this. The rearrangement joins TRBV2 to TRBJ1-3; possible D gene TRBD1, 6 bases. The CDR3 runs to 14 residues. Germline V CDR1 and CDR2: SNHLY, FYNNEI. In nucleotides, the CDR3 is TGTGCCAGCCGTGAGGGGGGATCTGGAAACACCATATATTTT. Translated, it gives CASREGGSGNTIYF.

The V and J genes are TRBV2 and TRBJ2-1; TRBD2 matches at 7 bases. The CDR3 contains 13 residues. Germline loops: CDR1 SNHLY, CDR2 FYNNEI. J gave up 4 bases and V 8 bases, and 5 bases lay outside the gene matches. The CDR3 protein is CASWRESYNEQFF. The CDR3 coding sequence is TGTGCCAGCTGGCGGGAGTCGTACAATGAGCAGTTCTTC.

Notes on this clone: The limits of the CDR3 on the DNA are not certain, so only TCRdb's listed CDR3 is given. The chain links TRBV5-8 to TRBJ2-2; the table's D call TRBD1 went unverified against the DNA. From germline, CDR1 is SGHTS and CDR2 YDEGEE. The length of the CDR3 is 17 amino acids, counting both ends. This chain's CDR3 is CASSFGPGQPNTGELFF.

The CDR3 reads CASSPTGGSYEQYF. CDR3 sequence (DNA): TGCGCCAGCAGCCCGACAGGGGGCTCCTACGAGCAGTACTTC. The chain employs TRBV5-1 and TRBJ2-7; 9 nucleotides match TRBD1. The CDR3 is 14 amino acids. Germline CDR1 and CDR2: SGHRS and YFSETQ. With V trimmed by 4 bases and J by 0 bases, 2 bases remained unmatched.

This clone occurred a few times. The rearrangement links TRBV7-9 to TRBJ2-7; TRBD2 agrees at 10 bases. From germline, CDR1 is SEHNR and CDR2 FQNEAQ (reference sequence). The trim removed 5 bases at V and 3 bases at J, leaving 7 bases unmatched. The CDR3 is made up of 15 amino acids. The CDR3 DNA follows: TGTGCCAGCAGCCCCGATCCTAGCGGGAGCTACGAGCAGTACTTC. It translates to CASSPDPSGSYEQYF.

The genes are TRBV30 and TRBJ2-3, with TRBD2 matching over 9 bases. CDR1 is GTSNPN and CDR2 is SVGIG in the germline V gene (reference sequence). The CDR3 is 22 residues long. Unmatched junction bases numbered 28, after V lost 4 bases and J lost 2 bases. The CDR3 bases are TGTGCCTGGACTGTGGGTAGCGGGAGACCCAGATATTTTACCGTACACACAGATACGCAGTATTTT. Protein product: CAWTVGSGRPRYFTVHTDTQYF.